A selection of T cell receptor beta chains follows, all from one sample in a study of radiotherapy plus CTLA-4 blockade in lung cancer. Method: immunoSEQ multiplex PCR; TCRdb's copy keeps in-frame clones and lacks some. The repertoire holds some 120,000 clones, with 81% as singletons. The specimen comprised peripheral blood, sampled from a patient treated with radiotherapy plus ipilimumab. The receptor set was obtained from a human donor with non-small cell lung cancer that progressed on radiotherapy plus ipilimumab. Some clones in this sample may be carry-over from other donors' samples. The CDR3 runs from the conserved cysteine through the conserved F or W. The D gene is left open where the match is weak.

j_call | v_call | d_call | cdr3_nt | cdr3_aa
TRBJ2-7 | TRBV4-3 | TRBD1 | TGCGCCAGCAGCCAAGGGACAGGGTACTCCTACGAGCAGTACTTC | CASSQGTGYSYEQYF
TRBJ1-2 | TRBV7-2 | - | TGTGCCAGCAGCTTAGCGCTGGGGAACTATGGCTACACCTTC | CASSLALGNYGYTF
TRBJ2-5 | TRBV7-8 | - | TGTGCCAGCAGCTTAGGCCTCTACCAAGAGACCCAGTACTTC | CASSLGLYQETQYF
TRBJ1-2 | TRBV5-6 | - | TGTGCCAGCAGAGGATGGGATGGCTACACCTTC | CASRGWDGYTF
TRBJ1-1 | TRBV6-1 | - | TGTGCCAGCAGTGAACGCGGCGCGGGGAACACTGAAGCTTTCTTT | CASSERGAGNTEAFF
TRBJ2-5 | TRBV5-1 | - | TGCGCCAGCAGCTTGGCTAACTCGCAAGAGACCCAGTACTTC | CASSLANSQETQYF
TRBJ2-3 | TRBV5-5 | - | TGTGCCAGCAGCTTGGTCAGCTCACCCAACGGGCAGTATTTT | CASSLVSSPNGQYF
TRBJ1-4 | TRBV15 | - | TGTGCCACCAGCAGAGATAGACATGAAAAACTGTTTTTT | CATSRDRHEKLFF
TRBJ1-1 | TRBV20-1 | - | TGCAGTGCTTCAGGTATCCCTGAAGCTTTCTTT | CSASGIPEAFF
TRBJ2-3 | TRBV7-8 | - | TGTGCCAGCAGCCGACACACAGATACGCAGTATTTT | CASSRHTDTQYF
TRBJ2-5 | TRBV7-2 | TRBD1 | TGTGCCAGCAGCTTCCAGGGGGTGGGGGAGACCCAGTACTTC | CASSFQGVGETQYF